The clone carrying this T cell receptor (beta chain) was counted only a few times. The data were taken from a study of blood T cells in healthy people across ages. Together with a sample-barcoded 5' primer, a J-beta primer mix was included in a second PCR lasting about 7 to 12 cycles. Any given sample supplied a minimum of 3 million CDR3-containing paired-end reads. TCRdb recomputed calls from the 5' RACE reads with MiXCR, one row per CDR3 protein. Among 660,000 or so distinct CDR3 sequences listed, 58% were seen once. Looked up from germline, CDR1 is DFQATT and CDR2 is SNEGSKA (reference sequence). The germline V and J ends were trimmed by 3 bases and 1 base, with 7 bases remaining between them. The CDR3 runs to 12 residues.

The rearrangement uses TRBV20-1 and TRBJ2-7; a possible D gene is TRBD2 (6 bases). The source of this sequence is a man aged 55 to 70 in good health. Material: blood. CDR3 amino acids: CSASGRSYEQYF. CDR3 in DNA: TGCAGTGCTAGCGGGAGATCCTACGAGCAGTACTTC.